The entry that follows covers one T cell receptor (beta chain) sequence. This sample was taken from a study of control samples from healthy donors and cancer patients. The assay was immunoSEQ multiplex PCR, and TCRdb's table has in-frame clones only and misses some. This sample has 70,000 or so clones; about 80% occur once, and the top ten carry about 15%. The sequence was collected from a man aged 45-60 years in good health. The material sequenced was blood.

Here the CDR3 reads CASSPRDRWAQYF. The CDR3 DNA reads as TGTGCCAGTAGTCCGAGGGACAGGTGGGCCCAGTACTTC. V is TRBV19 and J is TRBJ2-5; 8 bases line up with TRBD1. Germline-derived CDR1 and CDR2 are LNHDA and SQIVND (reference sequence). CDR3 length equals 13 residues. Unmatched junction bases numbered 8, after V lost 5 bases and J lost 9 bases.